This TCR beta chain was profiled in a study of a mutant IDH1 vaccine in newly diagnosed glioma. On the study more broadly: Commencement of vaccination occurred 4-6 weeks following radiotherapy alone, or concurrently with temozolomide cycles. Before enrollment, patients got radiotherapy alone, temozolomide alone, or mostly the combination.

In germline, CDR1 is KGHSH, CDR2 LQKENI. This CDR3 contains 14 residues. V dropped 8 bases and J dropped 2 bases, with 15 bases sitting between them. On this clone itself: The antigen is undetermined.

Measured with immunoSEQ multiplex PCR; TCRdb has only the in-frame clones, and not every one. The profile covers tens of thousands of clones, with 80% to 95% appearing a single time and 3.9% taken by the ten largest. Time point in this sample: week 23, last vaccination. Every vaccination contained 300 ug of the mutant IDH1 20-mer peptide and was paired with topical imiquimod. Study findings and constraints: Among all patients, vaccine-induced immune responses occurred in 90% to 95%.

The sample was PBMCs, taken from a glioma patient whose treatment included an IDH1 peptide vaccine. This receptor was taken from a man aged 45 to 65 with glioma. The chain is built from TRBV18 and TRBJ2-5; D tentatively fits TRBD1 or TRBD2 (5 bases each). The CDR3 region has the DNA TGTGCCAGCACCCCTGGGGCGGGTCAAGAGACCCAGTACTTC. Translated, it gives CASTPGAGQETQYF.